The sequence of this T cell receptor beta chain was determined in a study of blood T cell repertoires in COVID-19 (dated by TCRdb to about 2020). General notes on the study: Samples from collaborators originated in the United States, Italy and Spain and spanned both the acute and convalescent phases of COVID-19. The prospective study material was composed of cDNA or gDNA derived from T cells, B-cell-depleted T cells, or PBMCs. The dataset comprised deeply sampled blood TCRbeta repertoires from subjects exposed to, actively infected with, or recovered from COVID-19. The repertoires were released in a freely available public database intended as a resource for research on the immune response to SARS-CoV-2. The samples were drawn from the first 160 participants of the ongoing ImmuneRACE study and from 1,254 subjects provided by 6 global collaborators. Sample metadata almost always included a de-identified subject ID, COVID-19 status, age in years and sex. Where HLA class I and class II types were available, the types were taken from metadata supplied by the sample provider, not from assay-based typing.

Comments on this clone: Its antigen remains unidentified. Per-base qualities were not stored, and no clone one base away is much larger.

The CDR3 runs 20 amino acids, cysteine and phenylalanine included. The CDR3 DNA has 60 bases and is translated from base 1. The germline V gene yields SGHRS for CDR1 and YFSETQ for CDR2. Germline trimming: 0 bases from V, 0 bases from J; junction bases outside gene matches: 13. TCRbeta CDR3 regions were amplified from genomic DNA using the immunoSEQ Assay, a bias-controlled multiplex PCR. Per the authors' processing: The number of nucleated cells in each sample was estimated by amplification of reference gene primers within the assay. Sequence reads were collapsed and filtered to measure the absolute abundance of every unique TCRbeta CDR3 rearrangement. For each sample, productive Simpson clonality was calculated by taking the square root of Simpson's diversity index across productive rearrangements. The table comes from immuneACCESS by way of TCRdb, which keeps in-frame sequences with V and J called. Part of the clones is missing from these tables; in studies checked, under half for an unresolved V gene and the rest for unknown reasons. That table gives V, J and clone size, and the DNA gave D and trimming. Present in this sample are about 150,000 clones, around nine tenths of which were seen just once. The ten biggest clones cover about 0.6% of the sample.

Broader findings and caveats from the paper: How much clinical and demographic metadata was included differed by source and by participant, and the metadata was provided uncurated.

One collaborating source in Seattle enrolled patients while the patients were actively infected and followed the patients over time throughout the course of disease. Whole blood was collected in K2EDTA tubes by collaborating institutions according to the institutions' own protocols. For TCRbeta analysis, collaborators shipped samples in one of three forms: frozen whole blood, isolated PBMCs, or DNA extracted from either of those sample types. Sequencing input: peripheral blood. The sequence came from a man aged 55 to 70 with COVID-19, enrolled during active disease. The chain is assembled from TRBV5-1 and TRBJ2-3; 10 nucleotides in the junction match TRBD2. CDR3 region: CASSLAATSGSDWSTDTQYF. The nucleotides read TGCGCCAGCAGCTTGGCCGCGACTAGCGGGTCTGATTGGAGCACAGATACGCAGTATTTT.